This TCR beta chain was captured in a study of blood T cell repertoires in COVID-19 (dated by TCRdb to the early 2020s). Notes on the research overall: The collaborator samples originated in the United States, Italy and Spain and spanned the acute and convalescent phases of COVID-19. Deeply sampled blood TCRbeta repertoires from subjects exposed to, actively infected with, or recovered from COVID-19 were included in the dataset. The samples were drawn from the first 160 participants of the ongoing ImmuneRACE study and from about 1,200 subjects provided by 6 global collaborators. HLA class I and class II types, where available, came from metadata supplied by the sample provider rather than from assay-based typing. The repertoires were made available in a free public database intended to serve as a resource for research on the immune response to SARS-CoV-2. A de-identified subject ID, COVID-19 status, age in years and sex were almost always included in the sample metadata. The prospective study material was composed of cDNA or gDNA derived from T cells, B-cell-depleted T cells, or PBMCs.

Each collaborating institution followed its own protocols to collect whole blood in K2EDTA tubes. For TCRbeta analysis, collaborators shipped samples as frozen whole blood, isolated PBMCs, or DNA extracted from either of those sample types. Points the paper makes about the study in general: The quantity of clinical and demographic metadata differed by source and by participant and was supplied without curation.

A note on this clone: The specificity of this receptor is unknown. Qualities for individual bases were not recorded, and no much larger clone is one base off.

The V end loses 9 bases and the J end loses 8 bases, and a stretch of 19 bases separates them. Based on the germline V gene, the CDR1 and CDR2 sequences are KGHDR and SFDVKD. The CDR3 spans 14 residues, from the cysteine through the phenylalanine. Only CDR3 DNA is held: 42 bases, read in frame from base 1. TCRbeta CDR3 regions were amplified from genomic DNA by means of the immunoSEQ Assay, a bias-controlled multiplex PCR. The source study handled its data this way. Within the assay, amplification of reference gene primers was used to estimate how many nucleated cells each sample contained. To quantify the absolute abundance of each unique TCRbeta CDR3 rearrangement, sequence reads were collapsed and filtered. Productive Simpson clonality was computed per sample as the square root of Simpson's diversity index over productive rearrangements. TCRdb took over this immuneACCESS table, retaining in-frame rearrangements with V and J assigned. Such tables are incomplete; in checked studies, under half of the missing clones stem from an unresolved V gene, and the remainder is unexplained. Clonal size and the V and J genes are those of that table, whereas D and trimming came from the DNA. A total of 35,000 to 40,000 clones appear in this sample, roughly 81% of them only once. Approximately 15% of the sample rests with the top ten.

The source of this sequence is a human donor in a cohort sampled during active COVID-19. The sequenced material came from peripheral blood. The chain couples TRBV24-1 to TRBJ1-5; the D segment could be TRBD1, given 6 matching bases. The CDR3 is CATPGTSGAEPQHF. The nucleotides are TGTGCCACCCCGGGGACCTCAGGGGCCGAGCCCCAGCATTTT.